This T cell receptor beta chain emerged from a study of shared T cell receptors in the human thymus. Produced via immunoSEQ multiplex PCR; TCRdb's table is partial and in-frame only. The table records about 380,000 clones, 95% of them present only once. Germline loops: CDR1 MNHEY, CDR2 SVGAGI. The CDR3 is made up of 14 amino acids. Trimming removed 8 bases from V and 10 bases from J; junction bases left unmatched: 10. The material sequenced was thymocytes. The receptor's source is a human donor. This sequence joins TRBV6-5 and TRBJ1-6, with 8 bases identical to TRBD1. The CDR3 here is CASHRQGFGSPLHF. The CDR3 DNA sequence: TGTGCCAGCCATCGACAGGGGTTCGGATCACCCCTCCACTTT.